A selection of T cell receptor beta chains follows, all from one sample in a study of blood T cell repertoires in COVID-19. Method: immunoSEQ multiplex PCR; TCRdb's copy keeps in-frame clones and lacks some. The table shows about 390,000 clones, with over 75% occurring only once. The sample was peripheral blood. Source of these receptors: a woman aged 55-75 years with COVID-19, enrolled during active disease. Both conserved end residues are trimmed from each CDR3.

>TRBJ1-2|TRBV18
ASSSYGQGAPSYGYT
>TRBJ1-1|TRBV5-1
ASSLEGHPNTEAF
>TRBJ1-1|TRBV2
ASSPTSGTEAF
>TRBJ2-2|TRBV10-1
ASSPGGPNTGELF
>TRBJ2-2|TRBV2
ASGSVAGVIAGELF
>TRBJ1-6|TRBV28
ASRPRTGDNNSPLH
>TRBJ2-4|TRBV6-1
ASSGADTLAKNIQY
>TRBJ1-6|TRBV12-5
ASGLVQDSGGSPLH
>TRBJ2-1|TRBV11-2
ASSWTSGVSYNEQF
>TRBJ2-3|TRBV7-4
ASSLGRGDRGVDTQY